These 20 T cell receptor beta chains share one sample of origin, sequenced in a study of cytomegalovirus exposure and HLA in healthy donors. The PCR was carried out with 60 Vbeta primers and 13 Jbeta primers. Assay: immunoSEQ multiplex PCR; the TCRdb copy retains only in-frame clones and omits some. The table lists around 190,000 clones, around 78% of them singletons. Input material: PBMCs. These receptors came from a man aged 30-40 years in good health and CMV-seronegative.

This chain links TRBV9 with TRBJ2-5, with D possibly matching TRBD1 (6 bases). The CDR3 has 15 residues. CDR1 and CDR2 (germline): SGDLS, YYNGEE. V was shortened by 5 bases and J by 2 bases, with 16 bases between the two germline ends. The CDR3 here is CASSTFSDRQETQYF. The CDR3 DNA reads as TGTGCCAGCAGTACTTTCTCGGACAGACAAGAGACCCAGTACTTC.

The CDR3 reads CASSLGLWGDGNQPQHF. The CDR3 coding sequence is TGCGCCAGCAGCTTGGGATTATGGGGGGACGGCAATCAGCCCCAGCATTTT. The chain carries TRBV5-1 and TRBJ1-5; a possible D gene is TRBD1 (5 bases). This CDR3 has 17 amino acids. The germline V and J ends were trimmed by 0 bases and 2 bases, with 15 bases remaining between them. Germline CDR1 reads SGHRS; CDR2 reads YFSETQ.

The chain links TRBV6-5 to TRBJ2-1; a possible D gene is TRBD2 (5 bases). Per germline, CDR1 MNHEY and CDR2 SVGAGI. The CDR3 totals 15 residues. Trimming removed 2 bases at V and 7 bases at J, with 15 bases between. DNA for the CDR3: TGTGCCAGCAGTTACGGGCTAGCCGTCAAGAATGAGCAGTTCTTC. Translation: CASSYGLAVKNEQFF.

This rearrangement joins TRBV1 to TRBJ2-1; TRBD2 reflects the table's D call only, with no check against the DNA. TRBV1 is a listed pseudogene. This CDR3 is built from 18 residues. CDR3 protein: CTSSQRCTSGSNVHEQFF. CDR3 in DNA: TGCACCAGCAGCCAAAGGTGTACTAGCGGGAGCAATGTCCATGAGCAGTTCTTC.

The gene calls are TRBV12-5 and TRBJ1-2; a weak D match, TRBD1 (6 bases). Looked up from germline, CDR1 is LGHNT and CDR2 is FRNRAP. The CDR3 consists of 15 residues. V was cut by 1 base and J by 2 bases, with 11 bases left in between. CDR3: CASGLGTEPNYGYTF. CDR3 DNA: TGTGCTAGTGGTTTGGGGACAGAGCCGAACTATGGCTACACCTTC.

The chain links TRBV7-8 to TRBJ2-7; D is possibly TRBD1 (6 bases). Germline V gene sequence: CDR1 SGHVS, CDR2 FQNEAQ. V lost 5 bases and J 5 bases, leaving 22 bases between the germline ends. This CDR3 spans 16 amino acids. The CDR3 sequence is CASSAPYRDYYDEQYF. As DNA, the CDR3 is TGTGCCAGCAGCGCCCCCTACAGGGATTACTACGACGAGCAGTACTTC.

Here the CDR3 DNA reads TGTGCCAGCAGTTACTTTTCCTCAGGGGGCACAGATACGCAGTATTTT. It is translated as CASSYFSSGGTDTQYF. The gene calls are TRBV6-5 and TRBJ2-3, with a weak D call TRBD1 (6 bases). Looked up from germline, CDR1 is MNHEY and CDR2 is SVGAGI. The CDR3 totals 16 residues. Trimming removed 1 base from V and 1 base from J, with 12 bases in between.

The rearrangement uses TRBV6-4 and TRBJ2-1; TRBD2 agrees at 16 bases. Per the germline V gene, CDR1 is MRHNA and CDR2 is SNTAGT. The CDR3 sequence is 20 residues long. After removal of 6 bases from V and 4 bases from J, the junction contained 15 bases not matched to a gene. The CDR3 sequence: CASSLGTSGRAASRYNEQFF. CDR3 bases: TGTGCCAGCAGCCTCGGGACTAGCGGGAGGGCCGCGTCGAGGTACAATGAGCAGTTCTTC.

The chain carries TRBV6-5 and TRBJ2-5; D perhaps matches TRBD1 (6 bases). The end of the DNA aligns better with TRBJ2-7, so the J call may be wrong. The CDR3 length is 15 residues. Germline V CDR1 and CDR2: MNHEY, SVGAGI. This CDR3 is CASSRPGVSPYEQYF. The DNA of the CDR3 is TGTGCCAGCAGCCGTCCAGGGGTATCCCCCTACGAGCAGTACTTC.

In regard to this clone: Distinct nucleotide sequences in the sample also encode this CDR3. The chain employs TRBV27 and TRBJ2-7, with 11 bases identical to TRBD2. The CDR3 covers 15 residues. Germline CDR1 is MNHEY and CDR2 is SMNVEV (reference sequence). The V segment lost 4 bases and the J segment 2 bases; nucleotides outside the gene matches: 4. The CDR3 DNA sequence: TGTGCCAGCAGTTCTACTAGCGGGAGAACCTACGAGCAGTACTTC. Its translation: CASSSTSGRTYEQYF.

The chain links TRBV11-3 to TRBJ2-2; tentative D call: TRBD2 (6 bases). The CDR3 has 14 residues. V lost 1 base, J lost 6 bases, and 9 bases lay in between. Germline assignment: CDR1 SGHNT and CDR2 YENEEA. The CDR3 protein is CASSLVGTAGELFF. DNA for the CDR3: TGTGCCAGCAGCTTAGTAGGGACTGCCGGGGAGCTGTTTTTT.

The chain links TRBV5-1 to TRBJ1-6, with 7 bases matching TRBD1. The CDR3 sequence is 18 residues long. CDR1 SGHRS and CDR2 YFSETQ come from the germline V gene. V trimming: 4 bases; J trimming: 2 bases; junction bases outside the gene matches: 12. The CDR3 sequence: CASSLGTASSAYNSPLHF. CDR3 sequence (DNA): TGCGCCAGCAGCCTCGGGACAGCCAGCTCAGCCTATAATTCACCCCTCCACTTT.

This clone was counted once. The chain links TRBV11-3 to TRBJ2-2, with TRBD2 matching 11 bases. V lost 5 bases and J lost 4; bases outside the gene matches: 6. The CDR3 sequence is 16 residues long. Germline CDR1 reads SGHNT; CDR2 reads YENEEA. CDR3: CASSPTSGSSTGELFF. For the CDR3, the DNA is TGTGCCAGCAGCCCTACTAGCGGGAGCTCCACCGGGGAGCTGTTTTTT.

The rearrangement uses TRBV9 and TRBJ2-7; D may be TRBD2 (6 bases). V gave up 0 bases and J gave up 2 bases, with 12 bases separating them. Per germline, CDR1 SGDLS and CDR2 YYNGEE. The CDR3 consists of 15 residues. DNA of the CDR3: TGTGCCAGCAGCGTAGGTGGGACTCCAACCTACGAGCAGTACTTC. Its protein is CASSVGGTPTYEQYF.

The CDR3 sequence: CASSEQPLVGDTEAFF. In DNA form, the CDR3 reads TGTGCCAGCAGTGAACAGCCGCTCGTAGGGGACACTGAAGCTTTCTTT. The gene calls are TRBV2 and TRBJ1-1, with D tentatively TRBD1 (5 bases). The CDR3 spans 16 residues. V was shortened by 2 bases and J by 3 bases, with 16 bases between the two germline ends. Germline-derived CDR1 and CDR2 are SNHLY and FYNNEI. The whole variable domain, remainder taken from reference TRBV2 and TRBJ1-1, is EPEVTQTPSHQVTQMGQEVILRCVPISNHLYFYWYRQILGQKVEFLVSFYNNEISEKSEIFDDQFSVERPDGSNFTLKIRSTKLEDSAMYFCASSEQPLVGDTEAFFGQGTRLTVV.

The chain uses TRBV10-3 and TRBJ2-7; tentatively, D is TRBD1 (6 bases). CDR1 is ENHRY, CDR2 SYGVKD, per germline. V gave up 4 bases and J gave up 5 bases, with 6 bases separating them. The CDR3 runs to 11 residues. The CDR3 DNA reads as TGTGCCATCAGTGCAGGGGACGAGCAGTACTTC. Encoded protein: CAISAGDEQYF.

The chain combines TRBV7-9 with TRBJ1-1; D is perhaps TRBD1 (6 bases). Germline assignment: CDR1 SEHNR and CDR2 FQNEAQ (reference sequence). The CDR3 runs to 13 residues. V was pared by 3 bases and J by 6 bases, with 11 bases between. CDR3 coding DNA: TGTGCCAGCAGCTTCGTGGCAGGGGCTGAAGCTTTCTTT. The encoded protein is CASSFVAGAEAFF.

The table lists this clone with a few counts. V and J are TRBV2 and TRBJ1-3; tentatively, D is TRBD1 (6 bases). Trimming removed 7 bases at V and 1 base at J, with 11 bases between. The CDR3 length is 14 residues. Germline-derived CDR1 and CDR2 are SNHLY and FYNNEI. CDR3 amino acids: CASTLQGSGNTIYF. The CDR3 region has the DNA TGTGCCAGCACTTTACAGGGATCTGGAAACACCATATATTTT.

The CDR3 region is CASSDGPSGTDEQYF. The CDR3 nucleotides are TGTGCCAGCAGTGATGGGCCTAGCGGGACCGACGAGCAGTACTTC. The V gene is TRBV6-1, the J gene TRBJ2-7; 9 bases agree with TRBD2. The CDR3 spans 15 residues. Germline loops: CDR1 MNHNS, CDR2 SASEGT. Trimming at V came to 3 bases and at J to 5 bases, leaving 8 bases not matched to a gene.

The V and J genes are TRBV4-1 and TRBJ2-2, with 10 positions matching TRBD1. This CDR3 has 18 amino acids. J was trimmed by 7 bases and V by 7 bases; bases with no gene match: 18. Germline lookup yields CDR1 MGHRA and CDR2 YSYEKL. CDR3 sequence reads: CASTRGSRDRGLVGELFF. Here the CDR3 DNA reads TGCGCCAGCACGAGAGGAAGCCGGGACAGGGGTTTGGTCGGGGAGCTGTTTTTT.